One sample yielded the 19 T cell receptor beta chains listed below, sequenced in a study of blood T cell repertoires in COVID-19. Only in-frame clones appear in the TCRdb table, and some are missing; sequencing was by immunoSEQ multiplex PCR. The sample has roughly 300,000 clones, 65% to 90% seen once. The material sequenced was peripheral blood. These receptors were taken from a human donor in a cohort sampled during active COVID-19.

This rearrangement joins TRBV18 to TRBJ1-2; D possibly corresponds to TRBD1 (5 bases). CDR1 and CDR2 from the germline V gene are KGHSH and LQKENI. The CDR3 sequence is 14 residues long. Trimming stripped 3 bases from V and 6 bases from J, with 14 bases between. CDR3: CASSPPPGLHGYTF. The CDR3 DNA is TGTGCCAGCTCACCGCCCCCAGGGCTCCATGGCTACACCTTC.

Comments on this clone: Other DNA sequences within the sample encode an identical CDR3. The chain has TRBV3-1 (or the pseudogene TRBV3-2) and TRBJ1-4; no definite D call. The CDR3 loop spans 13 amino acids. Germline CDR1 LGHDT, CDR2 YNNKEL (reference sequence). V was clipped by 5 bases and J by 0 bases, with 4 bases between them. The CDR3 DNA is TGTGCCAGCAGCTTAGCAACTAATGAAAAACTGTTTTTT. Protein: CASSLATNEKLFF.

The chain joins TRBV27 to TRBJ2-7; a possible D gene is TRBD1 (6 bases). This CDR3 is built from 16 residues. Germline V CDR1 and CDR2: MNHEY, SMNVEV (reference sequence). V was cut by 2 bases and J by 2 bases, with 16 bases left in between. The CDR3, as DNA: TGTGCCAGCAGTTTAATACTGGGACAAGGCCCCTACGAGCAGTACTTC. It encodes CASSLILGQGPYEQYF.

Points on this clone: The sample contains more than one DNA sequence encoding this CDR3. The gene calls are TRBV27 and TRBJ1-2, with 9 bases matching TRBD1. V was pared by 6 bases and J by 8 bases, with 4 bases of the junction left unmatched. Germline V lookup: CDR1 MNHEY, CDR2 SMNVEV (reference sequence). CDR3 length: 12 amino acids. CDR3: CASRRTGDGYTF. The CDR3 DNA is TGTGCCAGCAGACGGACAGGGGACGGCTACACCTTC.

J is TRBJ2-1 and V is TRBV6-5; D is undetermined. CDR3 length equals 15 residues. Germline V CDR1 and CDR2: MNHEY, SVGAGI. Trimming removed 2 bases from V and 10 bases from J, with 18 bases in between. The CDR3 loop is CASSYPGVKEWEQFF. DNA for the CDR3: TGTGCCAGCAGTTACCCGGGTGTTAAGGAGTGGGAGCAGTTCTTC.

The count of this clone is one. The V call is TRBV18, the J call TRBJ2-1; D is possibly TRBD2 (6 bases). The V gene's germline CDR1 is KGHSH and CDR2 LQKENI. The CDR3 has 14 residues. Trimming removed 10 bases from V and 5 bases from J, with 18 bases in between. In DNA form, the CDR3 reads TGTGCCACCCAGTCTTGGGAGGAGAACAATGAGCAGTTCTTC. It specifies CATQSWEENNEQFF.

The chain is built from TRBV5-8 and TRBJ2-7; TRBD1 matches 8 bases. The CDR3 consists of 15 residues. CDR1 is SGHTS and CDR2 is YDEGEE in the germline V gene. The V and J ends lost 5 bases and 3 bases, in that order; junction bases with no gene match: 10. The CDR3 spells CASRSGQGKNYEQYF. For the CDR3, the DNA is TGTGCCAGCAGAAGCGGACAGGGTAAAAACTACGAGCAGTACTTC.

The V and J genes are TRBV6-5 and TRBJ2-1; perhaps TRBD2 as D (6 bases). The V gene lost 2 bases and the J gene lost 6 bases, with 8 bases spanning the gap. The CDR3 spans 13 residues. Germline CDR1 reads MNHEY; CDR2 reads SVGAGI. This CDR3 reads CASSYGGFNEQFF. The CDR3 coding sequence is TGTGCCAGCAGTTACGGAGGGTTCAATGAGCAGTTCTTC.

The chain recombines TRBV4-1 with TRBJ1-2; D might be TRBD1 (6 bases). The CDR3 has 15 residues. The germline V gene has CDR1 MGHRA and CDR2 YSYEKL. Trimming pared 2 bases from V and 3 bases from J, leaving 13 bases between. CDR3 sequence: CASSQRRDTDYGYTF. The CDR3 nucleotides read TGCGCCAGCAGCCAACGACGGGACACCGACTATGGCTACACCTTC.

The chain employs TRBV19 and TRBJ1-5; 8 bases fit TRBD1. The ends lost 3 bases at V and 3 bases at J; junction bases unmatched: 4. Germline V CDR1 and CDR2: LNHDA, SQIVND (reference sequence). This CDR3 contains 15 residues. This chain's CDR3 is CASSIYQGANQPQHF. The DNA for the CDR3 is TGTGCCAGTAGTATTTACCAGGGGGCCAATCAGCCCCAGCATTTT.

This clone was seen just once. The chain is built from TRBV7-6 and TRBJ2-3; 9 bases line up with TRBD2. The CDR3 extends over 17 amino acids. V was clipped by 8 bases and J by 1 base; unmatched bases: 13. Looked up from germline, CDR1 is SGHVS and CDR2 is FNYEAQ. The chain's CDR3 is CASGLRGGSGGTDTQYF. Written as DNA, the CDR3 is TGTGCCAGCGGTTTGCGGGGGGGCTCGGGTGGCACAGATACGCAGTATTTT.

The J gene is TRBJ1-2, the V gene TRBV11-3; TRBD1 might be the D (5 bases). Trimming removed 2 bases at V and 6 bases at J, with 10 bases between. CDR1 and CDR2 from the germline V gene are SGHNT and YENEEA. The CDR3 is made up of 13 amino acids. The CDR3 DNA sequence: TGTGCCAGCAGCTTACCCGGGGGAAATGGCTACACCTTC. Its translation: CASSLPGGNGYTF.

In DNA form, the CDR3 reads TGTGCCAGCAGAAAACAGGAGAACACTGAAGCTTTCTTT. Translating it yields CASRKQENTEAFF. The chain uses TRBV7-3 and TRBJ1-1; perhaps TRBD1 as D (5 bases). Looked up from germline, CDR1 is SGHTA and CDR2 is FQGTGA. V gave up 6 bases and J gave up 1 base, with 9 bases separating them. This CDR3 contains 13 residues.

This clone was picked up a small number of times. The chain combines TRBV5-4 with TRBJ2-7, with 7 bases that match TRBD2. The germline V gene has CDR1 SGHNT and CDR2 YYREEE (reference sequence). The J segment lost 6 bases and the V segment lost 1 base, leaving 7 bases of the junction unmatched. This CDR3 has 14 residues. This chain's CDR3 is CASSLNDGGSEQYF. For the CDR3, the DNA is TGTGCCAGCAGCTTGAATGACGGGGGGTCCGAGCAGTACTTC.

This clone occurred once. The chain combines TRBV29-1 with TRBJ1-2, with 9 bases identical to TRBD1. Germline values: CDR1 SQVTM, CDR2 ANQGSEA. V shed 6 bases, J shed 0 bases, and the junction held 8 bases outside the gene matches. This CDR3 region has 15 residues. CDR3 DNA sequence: TGCAGCGTCGGAGTGGGGACAGGGACTAACTATGGCTACACCTTC. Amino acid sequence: CSVGVGTGTNYGYTF. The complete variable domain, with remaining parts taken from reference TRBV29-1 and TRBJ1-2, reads SAVISQKPSRDICQRGTSLTIQCQVDSQVTMMFWYRQQPGQSLTLIATANQGSEATYESGFVIDKFPISRPNLTFSTLTVSNMSPEDSSIYLCSVGVGTGTNYGYTFGSGTRLTVV.

This chain's CDR3 is CAWAPGFQGNTIYF. The DNA of the CDR3 is TGTGCCTGGGCCCCAGGGTTTCAGGGAAACACCATATATTTT. The chain links TRBV30 to TRBJ1-3; tentatively, D is TRBD1 (5 bases). This CDR3 is built from 14 residues. Trimming took 5 bases from V and 4 from J, leaving 15 bases between them. Looked up from germline, CDR1 is GTSNPN and CDR2 is SVGIG (reference sequence).

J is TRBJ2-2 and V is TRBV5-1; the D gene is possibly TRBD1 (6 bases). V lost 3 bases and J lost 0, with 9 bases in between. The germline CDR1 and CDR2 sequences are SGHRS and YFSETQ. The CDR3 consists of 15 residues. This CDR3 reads CASSSAGANTGELFF. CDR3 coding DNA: TGCGCCAGCAGCTCTGCAGGGGCGAACACCGGGGAGCTGTTTTTT.

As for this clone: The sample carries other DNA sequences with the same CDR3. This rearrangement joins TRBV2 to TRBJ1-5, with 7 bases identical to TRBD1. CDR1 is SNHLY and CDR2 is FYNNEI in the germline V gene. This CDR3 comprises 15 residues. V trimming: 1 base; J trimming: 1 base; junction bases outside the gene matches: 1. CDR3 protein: CASSEEGASNQPQHF. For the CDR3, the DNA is TGTGCCAGCAGTGAAGAGGGGGCGAGCAATCAGCCCCAGCATTTT. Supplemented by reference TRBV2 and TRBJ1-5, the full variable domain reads EPEVTQTPSHQVTQMGQEVILRCVPISNHLYFYWYRQILGQKVEFLVSFYNNEISEKSEIFDDQFSVERPDGSNFTLKIRSTKLEDSAMYFCASSEEGASNQPQHFGDGTRLSIL.

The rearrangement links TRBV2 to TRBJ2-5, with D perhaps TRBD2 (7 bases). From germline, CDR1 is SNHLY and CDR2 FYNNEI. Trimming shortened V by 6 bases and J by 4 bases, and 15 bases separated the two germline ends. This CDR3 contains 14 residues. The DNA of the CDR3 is TGTGCCAGCAGCCCCGAAGGGGGGGGAGAGACCCAGTACTTC. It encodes CASSPEGGGETQYF.